The 23 T cell receptor beta chains given below trace back to one sample, sequenced in a study of shared clonotypes between healthy human individuals. The data were produced by immunoSEQ multiplex PCR, yet TCRdb's version contains in-frame clones alone and is incomplete. The sample comprises 2 million to 3 million clones, roughly 93% of which are singletons, and roughly 0.39% rests with the top ten. Material for sequencing was naive CD4+ T cells from PBMCs. The subset denotes: CD45RA+ positively selected. The receptors were sampled from a man aged 18 to 30 in good health. Some clones in this sample may be carry-over from other donors' samples.

The chain recombines TRBV6-4 with TRBJ2-5; D may be TRBD1 (6 bases). Germline V gene sequence: CDR1 MRHNA, CDR2 SNTAGT. The CDR3 is 15 residues long. V gave up 0 bases and J gave up 5 bases, with 13 bases separating them. The CDR3 region is CASSDSIQGRETQYF. The CDR3 region has the DNA TGTGCCAGCAGTGACTCGATACAGGGCAGGGAGACCCAGTACTTC.

The rearrangement joins TRBV9 to TRBJ2-7; weak D call: TRBD1 (5 bases). Trimming cost V 0 bases and J 3 bases, with 10 bases left between them. Germline CDR1 is SGDLS and CDR2 is YYNGEE. CDR3 size: 14 residues. The chain's CDR3 is CASSVGGTNYEQYF. CDR3 nucleotides: TGTGCCAGCAGCGTAGGGGGCACCAACTACGAGCAGTACTTC.

A remark on this clone: Within the sample, other DNA sequences also encode this same CDR3. This chain connects TRBV6-5 to TRBJ2-2; possible D gene TRBD1, 5 bases. Germline V lookup: CDR1 MNHEY, CDR2 SVGAGI. There are 15 residues in the CDR3. Trimming took 4 bases from V and 2 from J, leaving 11 bases between them. CDR3 residues: CASSSQGSNTGELFF. CDR3 DNA sequence: TGTGCCAGCAGTTCTCAGGGATCTAACACCGGGGAGCTGTTTTTT.

V is TRBV28 and J is TRBJ1-4; 7 nucleotides match TRBD1. V lost 0 bases and J lost 5; bases outside the gene matches: 3. This CDR3 contains 15 residues. CDR1 is MDHEN and CDR2 is SYDVKM in the germline V gene. The CDR3 DNA is TGTGCCAGCAGTTTATGGGGCAGGGGGAATGAAAAACTGTTTTTT. This codes for CASSLWGRGNEKLFF.

Note on this clone: This sample also contains other DNA sequences that code for the same CDR3. The chain couples TRBV5-1 to TRBJ2-7; D is undetermined. The CDR3 contains 12 residues. The V end was cut by 3 bases, the J end by 4 bases, with 8 bases between. Germline lookup yields CDR1 SGHRS and CDR2 YFSETQ. This chain's CDR3 is CASSSDGYEQYF. The CDR3 coding sequence is TGCGCCAGCAGCTCGGACGGTTACGAGCAGTACTTC.

The DNA of the CDR3 is TGTGCCAGCAGCTTAGAAGCTGCGGCGGAGACCCAGTACTTC. Residues: CASSLEAAAETQYF. This chain uses TRBV7-3 with TRBJ2-5; D not certain. The germline CDR1 and CDR2 sequences are SGHTA and FQGTGA. The germline V and J ends were trimmed by 2 bases and 5 bases, with 12 bases remaining between them. The CDR3 has 14 residues.

V usage is TRBV6-5 and J usage is TRBJ1-1; D is perhaps TRBD1 (5 bases). This CDR3 is built from 14 residues. Between the trimmed V and J ends, which lost 2 bases and 6 bases, there was a span of 13 bases. The germline V gene has CDR1 MNHEY and CDR2 SVGAGI. In DNA, the CDR3 is TGTGCCAGCAGTTACAGCCGAAAGGGGCCTGAAGCTTTCTTT. Translation gives CASSYSRKGPEAFF.

This clone was seen a single time. The J gene is TRBJ1-2, the V gene TRBV5-6, with D tentatively TRBD1 (6 bases). CDR1 SGHDT and CDR2 YYEEEE come from the germline V gene. V was pared by 0 bases and J by 2 bases, with 14 bases between. CDR3 length: 16 amino acids. CDR3 nucleotide sequence: TGTGCCAGCAGCTTGGTAGCCGGGGGGCCCAACTATGGCTACACCTTC. Its protein product is CASSLVAGGPNYGYTF.

This clone appeared once. V and J are TRBV5-1 and TRBJ2-7; weak D call: TRBD1 (5 bases). CDR3 length: 14 residues. With 0 bases removed from V and 2 bases from J, the gap between germline ends came to 9 bases. CDR1 SGHRS and CDR2 YFSETQ come from the germline V gene. CDR3 sequence reads: CASSLETAAYEQYF. The CDR3 nucleotides read TGCGCCAGCAGCTTGGAGACAGCTGCCTACGAGCAGTACTTC. Full variable domain (outside the CDR3, taken from reference TRBV5-1 and TRBJ2-7): KAGVTQTPRYLIKTRGQQVTLSCSPISGHRSVSWYQQTPGQGLQFLFEYFSETQRNKGNFPGRFSGRQFSNSRSEMNVSTLELGDSALYLCASSLETAAYEQYFGPGTRLTVT.

The rearrangement joins TRBV5-1 to TRBJ2-1; a weak D match, TRBD2 (5 bases). Deletions cut 0 bases from V and 0 bases from J, with 13 bases between. Germline CDR1 SGHRS, CDR2 YFSETQ. The length of the CDR3 is 17 residues. The CDR3 here is CASSLDLAQSSYNEQFF. Written as DNA, the CDR3 is TGCGCCAGCAGCTTGGATTTAGCGCAGAGCTCCTACAATGAGCAGTTCTTC.

The V and J genes are TRBV14 and TRBJ2-7; D possibly matches TRBD1 or TRBD2 (5 bases each). Per the germline V gene, CDR1 is SGHDN and CDR2 is FVKESK. The CDR3 loop spans 16 amino acids. V was trimmed by 2 bases and J by 7 bases, leaving 21 bases between them. The CDR3 region has the DNA TGTGCCAGCAGCCAAAGAGGGAGCGTCAAATGGGGGGAGCAGTACTTC. Protein sequence: CASSQRGSVKWGEQYF.

Points on this clone: A read error may produce the germline difference seen at one junction end. The rearrangement links TRBV11-2 to TRBJ2-7; 7 bases line up with TRBD1. The CDR3 is 12 amino acids. The germline CDR1 and CDR2 sequences are SGHAT and FQNNGV. The CDR3 is CASSPDKGAKDF. The DNA for the CDR3 is TGTGCCAGCAGCCCTGACAAGGGGGCGAAGGACTTC.

V usage is TRBV7-2 and J usage is TRBJ2-7, with 7 bases matching TRBD1. Germline assignment: CDR1 SGHTA and CDR2 FQGNSA. V lost 3 bases to trimming and J lost 6 bases; unmatched junction nucleotides: 8. The CDR3 consists of 14 residues. The CDR3 DNA sequence: TGTGCCAGCAGCTTCGGGACACAGGGGCTCGAGCAGTACTTC. It specifies CASSFGTQGLEQYF.

V gene TRBV9 combines with J gene TRBJ2-5, with a weak D call TRBD2 (5 bases). Germline V gene sequence: CDR1 SGDLS, CDR2 YYNGEE. CDR3 length: 14 amino acids. V gave up 3 bases and J gave up 2 bases, with 11 bases separating them. CDR3 coding DNA: TGTGCCAGCAGCGCCGGGATTTCACAAGAGACCCAGTACTTC. Translation gives CASSAGISQETQYF.

The genes are TRBV7-9 and TRBJ2-2; D perhaps matches TRBD2 (5 bases). The length of the CDR3 is 14 residues. V was shortened by 5 bases and J by 2 bases, with 9 bases between the two germline ends. Per the germline V gene, CDR1 is SEHNR and CDR2 is FQNEAQ (reference sequence). CDR3 loop: CASSKDLNTGELFF. CDR3 nucleotides: TGTGCCAGCAGCAAGGACTTAAACACCGGGGAGCTGTTTTTT.

As regards this clone: Other DNA sequences in the same sample also yield this CDR3. V and J are TRBV28 and TRBJ1-1, with D unclear. V lost 0 bases to trimming and J lost 5 bases, with 4 bases between them. The CDR3 covers 12 residues. Germline V lookup: CDR1 MDHEN, CDR2 SYDVKM. CDR3 nucleotide sequence: TGTGCCAGCAGTTTATGGGAGACTGAAGCTTTCTTT. Its translation is CASSLWETEAFF.

The rearrangement links TRBV5-1 to TRBJ1-2; 12 bases line up with TRBD1. The CDR3 is 16 amino acids. The V and J ends lost 5 bases and 2 bases, in that order; junction bases with no gene match: 7. The germline V gene encodes CDR1 SGHRS and CDR2 YFSETQ. The CDR3 spells CASRAGTGGANYGYTF. The CDR3 DNA reads TGCGCCAGCAGGGCCGGGACAGGGGGCGCGAACTATGGCTACACCTTC.

The chain recombines TRBV5-4 with TRBJ2-5; D not certain. The CDR3 consists of 12 residues. V lost 4 bases to trimming and J lost 10 bases, with 14 bases between them. In germline, CDR1 is SGHNT, CDR2 YYREEE (reference sequence). CDR3 bases: TGTGCCAGCAGCCGTATTGACGAAAGCCAGTACTTC. Its protein is CASSRIDESQYF.

The gene calls are TRBV7-2 and TRBJ2-7; D gene unclear. The germline gives CDR1 SGHTA, CDR2 FQGNSA. The V and J ends lost 4 bases and 3 bases respectively, with 13 bases between them. This CDR3 is 14 amino acids long. CDR3 residues: CASSSSPSYYEQYF. CDR3 coding DNA: TGTGCCAGCAGCTCATCCCCCAGTTACTACGAGCAGTACTTC.

This rearrangement joins TRBV6-1 to TRBJ1-4; no clear D. Germline CDR1 MNHNS, CDR2 SASEGT. The CDR3 length is 16 residues. The V end lost 2 bases, the J end lost 3 bases, and 13 bases lay between the germline ends. CDR3 residues: CASSEHPGSANEKLFF. As DNA, the CDR3 is TGTGCCAGCAGTGAACACCCGGGATCTGCTAATGAAAAACTGTTTTTT.

In its sample, this clone was seen once. The chain employs TRBV6-5 and TRBJ2-5, with D perhaps matching TRBD1 (5 bases). Germline V lookup: CDR1 MNHEY, CDR2 SVGAGI. V lost 6 bases, J lost 2 bases, and 16 bases lay in between. This CDR3 has 15 residues. The CDR3 is CASSRVDRDQETQYF. The CDR3 DNA sequence: TGTGCCAGCAGCCGAGTCGACAGAGATCAAGAGACCCAGTACTTC.

The J gene is TRBJ2-7, the V gene TRBV28; no clear D. There are 14 residues in the CDR3. Trimming took off 4 bases at V and 6 bases at J, with 16 bases between the two ends. Germline V lookup: CDR1 MDHEN, CDR2 SYDVKM. CDR3 residues: CASSSPTSSGEQYF. The DNA of the CDR3 is TGTGCCAGCAGTTCCCCCACCTCCAGTGGCGAGCAGTACTTC.

This clone was detected once. The chain uses TRBV9 and TRBJ2-5; TRBD1 aligns across 10 bases. The germline CDR1 and CDR2 sequences are SGDLS and YYNGEE. The junction had 3 bases not matched to a gene; V was cut back by 2 bases and J by 5 bases. The CDR3 sequence is 14 residues long. The CDR3 is CASSVGDRGETQYF. CDR3 sequence (DNA): TGTGCCAGCAGCGTTGGGGACAGGGGCGAGACCCAGTACTTC.